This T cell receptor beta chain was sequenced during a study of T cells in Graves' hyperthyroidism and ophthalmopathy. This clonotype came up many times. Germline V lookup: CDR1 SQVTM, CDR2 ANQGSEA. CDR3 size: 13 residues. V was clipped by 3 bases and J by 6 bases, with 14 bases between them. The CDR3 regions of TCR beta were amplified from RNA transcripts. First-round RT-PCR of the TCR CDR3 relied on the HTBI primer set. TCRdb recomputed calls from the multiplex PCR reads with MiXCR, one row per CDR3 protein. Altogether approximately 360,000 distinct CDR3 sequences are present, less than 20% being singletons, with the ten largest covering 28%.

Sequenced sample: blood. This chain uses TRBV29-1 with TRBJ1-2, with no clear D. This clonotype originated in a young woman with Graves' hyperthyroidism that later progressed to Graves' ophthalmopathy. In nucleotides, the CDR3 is TGCAGCGTTGACCTCCCCGAGACCGATGGCTACACCTTC. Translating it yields CSVDLPETDGYTF. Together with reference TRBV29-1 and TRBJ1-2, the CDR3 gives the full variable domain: SAVISQKPSRDICQRGTSLTIQCQVDSQVTMMFWYRQQPGQSLTLIATANQGSEATYESGFVIDKFPISRPNLTFSTLTVSNMSPEDSSIYLCSVDLPETDGYTFGSGTRLTVV.